These 10 T cell receptor beta chains were sequenced from one sample in a study of identifying expanded T cells in peripheral blood. TCRdb's table, derived via immunoSEQ multiplex PCR, lists solely in-frame clones and lacks some. The data show 50,000 to 65,000 clones, over 75% seen once. The sequenced material came from blood. The receptors here all came from a person between 18 and 75 years old in good health.

The genes are TRBV4-3 and TRBJ2-6; tentatively, D is TRBD1 (6 bases). Germline V gene sequence: CDR1 LGHNA, CDR2 YSLEER. Trimming shortened V by 3 bases and J by 1 base, and 10 bases separated the two germline ends. This CDR3 has 16 residues. The CDR3 here is CASSQATGSGANVLTF. In DNA, the CDR3 is TGCGCCAGCAGCCAGGCAACAGGGTCTGGGGCCAACGTCCTGACTTTC.

The chain combines TRBV5-1 with TRBJ2-1; 9 nucleotides line up with TRBD2. The V gene end was trimmed by 7 bases and the J gene end by 7 bases; junction bases not matched to a gene: 18. This CDR3 has 17 amino acids. Germline CDR1 reads SGHRS; CDR2 reads YFSETQ. Here the CDR3 reads CASGSSPSSGKGNEQFF. The CDR3 bases are TGCGCCAGCGGATCTTCCCCCTCTAGCGGGAAAGGTAATGAGCAGTTCTTC.

This chain uses TRBV5-1 with TRBJ2-5, with 9 bases matching TRBD2. V lost 0 bases to trimming and J lost 5 bases; unmatched junction nucleotides: 14. Germline loops: CDR1 SGHRS, CDR2 YFSETQ. This CDR3 has 18 residues. The CDR3 loop reads CASSLAGRLALAGETQYF. The CDR3 nucleotides are TGCGCCAGCAGCTTGGCCGGGAGACTAGCCCTAGCGGGGGAGACCCAGTACTTC.

This clone was picked up one time. The J gene is TRBJ2-5, the V gene TRBV19; the match to TRBD2 covers 8 bases. This CDR3 contains 15 residues. V trimming: 6 bases; J trimming: 5 bases; junction bases outside the gene matches: 11. The germline gives CDR1 LNHDA, CDR2 SQIVND (reference sequence). CDR3 residues: CASSPARGAQETQYF. CDR3 sequence (DNA): TGTGCCAGTAGCCCTGCGCGGGGGGCGCAGGAGACCCAGTACTTC.

In its sample, this clone was seen once. The genes are TRBV5-1 and TRBJ1-2; the D is unclear. The V end was cut by 3 bases, the J end by 5 bases, with 8 bases between. The CDR3 loop spans 12 amino acids. The germline CDR1 and CDR2 sequences are SGHRS and YFSETQ. CDR3 coding DNA: TGCGCCAGCAGCTCCGACGGTTATGGCTACACCTTC. As protein: CASSSDGYGYTF.

This clone was seen once. The gene calls are TRBV4-1 and TRBJ1-4, with a weak D call TRBD1 (5 bases). The length of the CDR3 is 16 residues. In germline, CDR1 is MGHRA, CDR2 YSYEKL. The V gene lost 1 base and the J gene lost 4 bases, with 13 bases spanning the gap. The CDR3 loop is CASSQAQGAGNEKLFF. CDR3 coding DNA: TGCGCCAGCAGCCAAGCTCAAGGGGCGGGTAATGAAAAACTGTTTTTT.

J is TRBJ1-5 and V is TRBV4-1; 7 bases line up with TRBD1. Germline assignment: CDR1 MGHRA and CDR2 YSYEKL. This CDR3 spans 16 amino acids. V shed 0 bases, J shed 5 bases, and the junction held 7 bases outside the gene matches. The chain's CDR3 is CASSQDSGGGHQPQHF. CDR3 sequence (DNA): TGCGCCAGCAGCCAAGATTCGGGAGGGGGCCATCAGCCCCAGCATTTT.

V is TRBV5-6 and J is TRBJ2-1; no clear D. CDR1 is SGHDT and CDR2 is YYEEEE in the germline V gene. There are 17 residues in the CDR3. V lost 1 base and J lost 1, with 15 bases in between. In DNA, the CDR3 is TGTGCCAGCAGCTTGAGGTTGCGTATAGGGTCCTACAATGAGCAGTTCTTC. Translated: CASSLRLRIGSYNEQFF.

This rearrangement joins TRBV6-5 to TRBJ2-3; 10 bases fit TRBD1. The V segment lost 6 bases and the J segment 4 bases; nucleotides outside the gene matches: 4. CDR1 is MNHEY, CDR2 SVGAGI, per germline. This CDR3 spans 14 amino acids. For the CDR3, the DNA is TGTGCCAGCAGCTGGACAGGGGGTGCAGATACGCAGTATTTT. It codes for CASSWTGGADTQYF.

This clone is medium-sized. The chain links TRBV7-6 to TRBJ1-3, with 8 bases identical to TRBD1. The J segment lost 0 bases and the V segment lost 4 bases, leaving 2 bases of the junction unmatched. The CDR3 totals 15 residues. CDR1 and CDR2 (germline): SGHVS, FNYEAQ. CDR3 coding DNA: TGTGCCAGCAGCTACGGACAGGGCTCTGGAAACACCATATATTTT. It yields the protein CASSYGQGSGNTIYF.